These 14 T cell receptor beta chains were sequenced from one sample in a study of T cells in Graves' hyperthyroidism and ophthalmopathy. Using RNA transcripts as the source, TCR beta CDR3 regions were amplified. The HTBI set primed first-round TCR CDR3 RT-PCR. Each CDR3 protein is one row after TCRdb ran MiXCR on the multiplex PCR reads. Altogether 500,000 to 750,000 distinct CDR3 sequences are present, under 60% being singletons, with the ten largest covering around 7.7%. The sequenced material came from peripheral blood or thyroid tissue (not recorded which). The receptor set was obtained from a young woman with Graves' hyperthyroidism.

The V and J genes are TRBV7-9 and TRBJ2-2; the D gene is possibly TRBD2 (5 bases). Trimming removed 1 base from V and 4 bases from J, with 10 bases in between. Germline loops: CDR1 SEHNR, CDR2 FQNEAQ (reference sequence). There are 15 residues in the CDR3. The CDR3 here is CASSLEGALTGELFF. The CDR3 nucleotides are TGTGCCAGCAGCTTAGAGGGAGCCCTCACCGGGGAGCTGTTTTTT.

CDR3 protein: CASSLGVLGDHNSPLHF. In nucleotides, the CDR3 is TGTGCCAGCAGCTTGGGGGTGTTGGGAGACCATAATTCACCCCTCCACTTT. This rearrangement joins TRBV5-6 to TRBJ1-6, with D unresolved. The V gene lost 0 bases and the J gene lost 5 bases, with 15 bases spanning the gap. Germline lookup yields CDR1 SGHDT and CDR2 YYEEEE. CDR3 size: 17 residues. The full variable domain, rest sourced from reference TRBV5-6 and TRBJ1-6, is DAGVTQSPTHLIKTRGQQVTLRCSPKSGHDTVSWYQQALGQGPQFIFQYYEEEERQRGNFPDRFSGHQFPNYSSELNVNALLLGDSALYLCASSLGVLGDHNSPLHFGNGTRLTVT.

The rearrangement joins TRBV24-1 to TRBJ2-5; perhaps D is TRBD1 or TRBD2 (6 bases each). CDR3 length: 13 residues. Germline-derived CDR1 and CDR2 are KGHDR and SFDVKD. Trimming cost V 6 bases and J 4 bases, with 11 bases left between them. The CDR3 spells CATSLGGGETQYF. The CDR3 bases are TGTGCCACCAGTCTCGGGGGCGGAGAGACCCAGTACTTC.

This clonotype came up many times. This chain uses TRBV15 with TRBJ2-7, with 11 positions matching TRBD2. The CDR3 consists of 16 residues. In germline, CDR1 is LNHNV, CDR2 YYDKDF (reference sequence). V gave up 2 bases and J gave up 3 bases; unmatched junction bases: 6. The CDR3 sequence is CATSRRTGTSGYEQYF. CDR3 in DNA: TGTGCCACCAGCAGACGTACCGGGACTAGCGGCTACGAGCAGTACTTC.

Concerning this clonotype: This is likely a read error, given that the CDR3 carries no conserved phenylalanine or tryptophan at its end. The DNA is omitted, as the CDR3 cannot be located on it reliably, and the CDR3 follows TCRdb's listing. The rearrangement joins TRBV12-3 or TRBV12-4 to TRBJ2-7; TRBD1, the D gene given by the table, was not confirmed from the DNA. The CDR3 is made up of 13 amino acids, end residues included. CDR3 amino acids: CASSSSLTGTHQP.

The gene calls are TRBV2 and TRBJ2-7; D is undetermined. This CDR3 contains 13 residues. Germline V gives CDR1 SNHLY, CDR2 FYNNEI. V was cut by 6 bases and J by 5 bases, with 14 bases left in between. Written as DNA, the CDR3 is TGTGCCAGCAGAGCCGTGGTTGGAAACGAGCAGTACTTC. Its protein is CASRAVVGNEQYF. The whole variable domain, filled in from reference TRBV2 and TRBJ2-7, reads EPEVTQTPSHQVTQMGQEVILRCVPISNHLYFYWYRQILGQKVEFLVSFYNNEISEKSEIFDDQFSVERPDGSNFTLKIRSTKLEDSAMYFCASRAVVGNEQYFGPGTRLTVT.

In the case of this clonotype: Its ends do not fully match the called genes, so a read error is possible. The V gene is TRBV13, the J gene TRBJ1-6; D might be TRBD1 (5 bases). CDR3 length equals 14 residues. Per germline, CDR1 PRHDT and CDR2 FYEKMQ (reference sequence). Here the CDR3 DNA reads TGTGCCAGCAGCTTGGAGGGGCATAATTCACCCCCCCACTTT. This translates into CASSLEGHNSPPHF. The full variable domain, with the rest looked up from reference TRBV13 and TRBJ1-6, is AAGVIQSPRHLIKEKRETATLKCYPIPRHDTVYWYQQGPGQDPQFLISFYEKMQSDKGSIPDRFSAQQFSDYHSELNMSSLELGDSALYFCASSLEGHNSPPHFGNGTRLTVT.

This sequence joins TRBV29-1 and TRBJ2-5; D is unresolved. The V end was cut by 8 bases, the J end by 6 bases, with 7 bases between. There are 9 residues in the CDR3. Germline V gene sequence: CDR1 SQVTM, CDR2 ANQGSEA. The CDR3 region has the DNA TGCAGCTTGAGTCAGACCCAGTACTTC. This encodes CSLSQTQYF.

The count of this clonotype is one. The chain couples TRBV7-6 to TRBJ1-5; weak D call: TRBD1 (6 bases). Per the germline V gene, CDR1 is SGHVS and CDR2 is FNYEAQ. V was pared by 6 bases and J by 3 bases, with 12 bases between. This CDR3 comprises 14 residues. The CDR3 DNA sequence: TGTGCCAGCAGTCAAACAGGGACCAATCAGCCCCAGCATTTT. Amino acids: CASSQTGTNQPQHF.

This clonotype was seen many times. This chain uses TRBV4-2 with TRBJ1-2; a weak D match, TRBD1 (6 bases). There are 13 residues in the CDR3. CDR1 and CDR2 from the germline V gene are LGHNA and YNFKEQ. V was trimmed by 1 base and J by 4 bases, leaving 7 bases between them. CDR3 sequence: CASSQGDIYGYTF. CDR3 in DNA: TGTGCCAGCAGCCAAGGGGACATCTATGGCTACACCTTC.

The gene calls are TRBV7-9 and TRBJ2-6; 9 nucleotides align to TRBD2. CDR1 is SEHNR, CDR2 FQNEAQ, per germline (reference sequence). The CDR3 consists of 14 residues. J gave up 11 bases and V 5 bases, and 7 bases lay outside the gene matches. The CDR3 loop reads CASSISGRPDVLTF. In nucleotides, the CDR3 is TGTGCCAGCAGCATCAGCGGGAGGCCCGACGTCCTGACTTTC. The variable domain in full, with the rest retrieved from reference TRBV7-9 and TRBJ2-6, is DTGVSQNPRHKITKRGQNVTFRCDPISEHNRLYWYRQTLGQGPEFLTYFQNEAQLEKSRLLSDRFSAERPKGSFSTLEIQRTEQGDSAMYLCASSISGRPDVLTFGAGSRLTVL.

This clonotype was detected only a few times. This chain links TRBV6-6 with TRBJ2-5, with unresolved D. V dropped 4 bases and J dropped 0 bases, with 9 bases sitting between them. The V gene's germline CDR1 is MNHNY and CDR2 SVGAGI (reference sequence). The CDR3 consists of 14 residues. The chain's CDR3 is CASSSPGDQETQYF. CDR3 sequence (DNA): TGTGCCAGCAGTTCCCCCGGAGACCAAGAGACCCAGTACTTC.

This clonotype has a handful of counts. The chain links TRBV29-1 to TRBJ1-5; perhaps TRBD1 as D (5 bases). The J call may be incorrect, as the DNA end agrees better with TRBJ2-3. The CDR3 has 14 amino acids. Germline CDR1 reads SQVTM; CDR2 reads ANQGSEA. In nucleotides, the CDR3 is TGCAGCGCCCTGAGCAGGGTGTACACAGATACGCAGTATTTT. Encoded protein: CSALSRVYTDTQYF.

As to this clonotype: Relative to the germline gene, one junction end is altered; a read error may explain this. The chain joins TRBV12-3 or TRBV12-4 to TRBJ1-2; TRBD1 aligns across 9 bases. The CDR3 is 17 residues long. This CDR3 is CASGLVLGTGWNYGHTF. The CDR3, as DNA: TGTGCTAGTGGTTTGGTACTTGGGACAGGGTGGAACTATGGCCACACCTTC.